These 15 T cell receptor beta chains were all obtained from the same sample, sequenced in a study of control samples from healthy donors and cancer patients. Produced via immunoSEQ multiplex PCR; TCRdb's table is partial and in-frame only. The sample holds some 410,000 clones; 75% to 95% are singletons and the top ten take 6% to 7%. The sequencing sample was made of PBMCs. The receptors were sampled from a man aged 35 to 55 with head and neck cancer.

Of note for this clone: At the DNA level, this CDR3 is encoded by other sequences in the same sample as well. This rearrangement joins TRBV5-1 to TRBJ2-7; possibly TRBD1 for D (5 bases). This CDR3 region has 12 residues. V was clipped by 3 bases and J by 4 bases, with 8 bases between them. Germline V lookup: CDR1 SGHRS, CDR2 YFSETQ. CDR3 in DNA: TGCGCCAGCAGCTCCGACAGATACGAGCAGTACTTC. This translates into CASSSDRYEQYF.

The chain uses TRBV28 and TRBJ1-1; D ambiguous. This CDR3 is built from 13 residues. The V gene's germline CDR1 is MDHEN and CDR2 SYDVKM. V lost 7 bases and J 8 bases, leaving 17 bases between the germline ends. The CDR3 region is CASTAQPLREAFF. In DNA form, the CDR3 reads TGTGCCAGCACGGCGCAGCCTCTAAGGGAAGCTTTCTTT.

The CDR3 DNA follows: TGTGCCAGCAGCGTCCGGGACAGGGGGCATGAGCAGTTCTTC. Amino acids: CASSVRDRGHEQFF. J is TRBJ2-1 and V is TRBV11-3; 12 bases align to TRBD1. Germline V CDR1 and CDR2: SGHNT, YENEEA. This CDR3 contains 14 residues. Losses at the gene ends were 5 bases for V and 8 bases for J; bases not matched to a gene: 4.

The genes are TRBV11-2 and TRBJ2-6; no definite D call. Germline CDR1 and CDR2: SGHAT and FQNNGV. Trimming pared 3 bases from V and 0 bases from J, leaving 6 bases between. The CDR3 spans 15 residues. The CDR3 loop is CASSLSSSGANVLTF. CDR3 coding DNA: TGTGCCAGCAGCTTGTCCAGCTCTGGGGCCAACGTCCTGACTTTC.

The V call is TRBV11-2, the J call TRBJ2-7, with 8 positions matching TRBD1. V lost 2 bases, J lost 2 bases, and 8 bases stayed unmatched. Germline V gene sequence: CDR1 SGHAT, CDR2 FQNNGV. This CDR3 contains 16 residues. In DNA, the CDR3 is TGTGCCAGCAGCTTACGACCGGGACAGGTCGCCTACGAGCAGTACTTC. Its translation is CASSLRPGQVAYEQYF. The full variable domain, rest sourced from reference TRBV11-2 and TRBJ2-7, is EAGVAQSPRYKIIEKRQSVAFWCNPISGHATLYWYQQILGQGPKLLIQFQNNGVVDDSQLPKDRFSAERLKGVDSTLKIQPAKLEDSAVYLCASSLRPGQVAYEQYFGPGTRLTVT.

The rearrangement joins TRBV5-6 to TRBJ2-1, with D possibly being TRBD1 or TRBD2 (5 bases each). The V and J ends lost 0 bases and 5 bases respectively, with 9 bases between them. This CDR3 contains 14 residues. The V gene's germline CDR1 is SGHDT and CDR2 YYEEEE. For the CDR3, the DNA is TGTGCCAGCAGCTTGGAGGTGGGGGACAATGAGCAGTTCTTC. Protein: CASSLEVGDNEQFF.

The chain recombines TRBV10-1 with TRBJ2-1, with D maybe TRBD2 (6 bases). The germline V gene encodes CDR1 WNHNN and CDR2 SYGVQD (reference sequence). This CDR3 has 14 amino acids. Trimming took 2 bases from V and 5 from J, leaving 10 bases between them. CDR3 in amino acids: CASSEGGVNNEQFF. The CDR3 DNA is TGCGCCAGCAGTGAGGGCGGGGTTAACAATGAGCAGTTCTTC.

The V and J genes are TRBV19 and TRBJ2-3; D remains ambiguous. Per the germline V gene, CDR1 is LNHDA and CDR2 is SQIVND (reference sequence). The CDR3 spans 16 residues. Trimming removed 0 bases from V and 0 bases from J, with 10 bases in between. The CDR3 reads CASSIDLRISTDTQYF. CDR3 in DNA: TGTGCCAGTAGTATAGATCTGCGGATTAGCACAGATACGCAGTATTTT.

The chain links TRBV7-9 to TRBJ2-3, with no clear D. The CDR3 runs to 15 residues. Trimming took 1 base from V and 2 from J, leaving 10 bases between them. The germline CDR1 and CDR2 sequences are SEHNR and FQNEAQ (reference sequence). The CDR3 DNA reads TGTGCCAGCAGCTTAGTCCGGCAGGCCACAGATACGCAGTATTTT. This codes for CASSLVRQATDTQYF.

The chain is built from TRBV7-9 and TRBJ1-1; maybe TRBD1 (5 bases). CDR1 and CDR2 from the germline V gene are SEHNR and FQNEAQ (reference sequence). The CDR3 has 13 residues. Trimming took off 5 bases at V and 1 base at J, with 8 bases between the two ends. CDR3 region: CASSPGGNTEAFF. The CDR3 DNA is TGTGCCAGCAGCCCGGGGGGGAACACTGAAGCTTTCTTT.

The rearrangement links TRBV7-3 to TRBJ2-3; D gene ambiguous. Germline assignment: CDR1 SGHTA and CDR2 FQGTGA. V lost 5 bases and J lost 6, with 15 bases in between. This CDR3 has 14 residues. CDR3 coding DNA: TGTGCCAGCAGCCGGCTGATTGAACCGGATACGCAGTATTTT. Translated: CASSRLIEPDTQYF.

The chain is built from TRBV7-2 and TRBJ1-2; 11 nucleotides line up with TRBD1. This CDR3 comprises 15 residues. Germline V gene data show CDR1 as SGHTA and CDR2 as FQGNSA. Unmatched junction bases numbered 6, after V lost 1 base and J lost 8 bases. The CDR3 nucleotides read TGTGCCAGCAGCTTAGTGGTCGGGACAGGGGGAGGCTACACCTTC. Encoded protein: CASSLVVGTGGGYTF.

The rearrangement links TRBV5-1 to TRBJ2-3; 8 nucleotides agree with TRBD2. V gave up 2 bases and J gave up 0 bases; unmatched junction bases: 14. This CDR3 is 19 amino acids long. Germline lookup yields CDR1 SGHRS and CDR2 YFSETQ. CDR3 protein: CASSFWGLGGGTSTDTQYF. CDR3 nucleotides: TGCGCCAGCAGCTTTTGGGGCCTGGGCGGGGGGACTAGCACAGATACGCAGTATTTT.

The rearrangement joins TRBV5-6 to TRBJ2-3; 9 bases map to TRBD2. This CDR3 spans 15 amino acids. Germline CDR1 reads SGHDT; CDR2 reads YYEEEE. Trimming at V came to 5 bases and at J to 7 bases, leaving 11 bases not matched to a gene. The CDR3, as DNA: TGTGCCAGCAGGTCGACTAGCGGACGCGGTAATACGCAGTATTTT. Residues: CASRSTSGRGNTQYF.

V usage is TRBV27 and J usage is TRBJ2-1, with D maybe TRBD2 (5 bases). The CDR3 extends over 16 amino acids. The V gene lost 5 bases and the J gene lost 4 bases, with 18 bases spanning the gap. Per germline, CDR1 MNHEY and CDR2 SMNVEV (reference sequence). CDR3 region: CASSPNRDFTYNEQFF. CDR3 DNA sequence: TGTGCCAGCAGTCCGAACCGGGATTTCACGTACAATGAGCAGTTCTTC.